The clone carrying this TCR beta chain was observed at least ten times. Fresh 10 ml peripheral blood yielded PBMCs. Researchers took RNA transcripts and amplified the TCR beta CDR3 regions from them. HTBI primers were employed in a first-round RT-PCR of the TCR CDR3. TCRdb used MiXCR to reprocess the multiplex PCR reads, holding one entry per CDR3 protein. The sample lists about 720,000 distinct CDR3 sequences, about 17% occurring once. These data originate in a study of T cells in Graves' hyperthyroidism and ophthalmopathy. Looking at the study overall: Blood from the periphery was taken at initial diagnosis, before any treatment.

The sequenced material came from blood. The clonotype was recovered from a man aged 18-30 years with Graves' hyperthyroidism.

CDR3 DNA sequence: TGTGCCTGGAGTACTACTTGGTTCGACGGAGAAGAGACCCAGTACTTC. It is translated as CAWSTTWFDGEETQYF. The chain combines TRBV30 with TRBJ2-5; D not resolved. Looked up from germline, CDR1 is GTSNPN and CDR2 is SVGIG (reference sequence). The V gene lost 2 bases and the J gene lost 3 bases, with 19 bases spanning the gap. The CDR3 loop spans 16 amino acids.